This passage covers 10 T cell receptor beta chains from one sample sequenced in a study of technical replicates of blood from several donors. Only in-frame clones appear in the TCRdb table, and some are missing; sequencing was by immunoSEQ multiplex PCR. The table includes about 100,000 clones, 90% to 96% detected once. The specimen sequenced was T cells isolated from PBMCs. These receptors were collected from a human donor in good health.

The chain links TRBV11-3 to TRBJ1-2; D might be TRBD1 (6 bases). The CDR3 runs to 20 residues. The ends were cut back, 2 bases at V and 0 bases at J, with 25 bases in the middle. Per the germline V gene, CDR1 is SGHNT and CDR2 is YENEEA. The CDR3 region is CASSLSDFSRTATANYGYTF. The CDR3 DNA reads as TGTGCCAGCAGCTTATCAGACTTTTCGAGGACAGCCACCGCTAACTATGGCTACACCTTC. Supplemented by reference TRBV11-3 and TRBJ1-2, the full variable domain reads EAGVVQSPRYKIIEKKQPVAFWCNPISGHNTLYWYLQNLGQGPELLIRYENEEAVDDSQLPKDRFSAERLKGVDSTLKIQPAELGDSAVYLCASSLSDFSRTATANYGYTFGSGTRLTVV.

The chain links TRBV14 to TRBJ2-5, with a possible D match to TRBD2 (6 bases). Trimming removed 0 bases from V and 2 bases from J, with 10 bases in between. CDR3 length: 15 amino acids. The V gene's germline CDR1 is SGHDN and CDR2 FVKESK. CDR3 nucleotide sequence: TGTGCCAGCAGCCAAGATTTGCGGGAACAAGAGACCCAGTACTTC. Translation: CASSQDLREQETQYF. Full variable domain (outside the CDR3, taken from reference TRBV14 and TRBJ2-5): EAGVTQFPSHSVIEKGQTVTLRCDPISGHDNLYWYRRVMGKEIKFLLHFVKESKQDESGMPNNRFLAERTGGTYSTLKVQPAELEDSGVYFCASSQDLREQETQYFGPGTRLLVL.

The chain has TRBV7-3 and TRBJ1-1; the match to TRBD1 covers 8 bases. The CDR3 runs 14 residues. Losses at the gene ends were 4 bases for V and 3 bases for J; bases not matched to a gene: 4. The germline V gene encodes CDR1 SGHTA and CDR2 FQGTGA. The CDR3 DNA sequence: TGTGCCAGCAGCTGGACAGGGACGGACACTGAAGCTTTCTTT. It codes for CASSWTGTDTEAFF.

V is TRBV7-9 and J is TRBJ1-4; D is undetermined. The CDR3 is 12 residues long. The germline gives CDR1 SEHNR, CDR2 FQNEAQ (reference sequence). With 5 bases removed from V and 4 bases from J, the gap between germline ends came to 5 bases. CDR3 DNA: TGTGCCAGCAGCCCCCTTAATGAAAAACTGTTTTTT. Translating gives CASSPLNEKLFF.

J is TRBJ1-1 and V is TRBV29-1; D gene unclear. Trimming stripped 6 bases from V and 10 bases from J, with 15 bases between. The CDR3 extends over 11 amino acids. Germline V gene sequence: CDR1 SQVTM, CDR2 ANQGSEA. CDR3 in DNA: TGCAGCGTAGGTCTGGCGGATGGAGCTTTCTTT. Translated: CSVGLADGAFF. The full variable domain, in which reference TRBV29-1 and TRBJ1-1 provide the parts outside the CDR3, is SAVISQKPSRDICQRGTSLTIQCQVDSQVTMMFWYRQQPGQSLTLIATANQGSEATYESGFVIDKFPISRPNLTFSTLTVSNMSPEDSSIYLCSVGLADGAFFGQGTRLTVV.

The chain recombines TRBV6-5 with TRBJ2-5; TRBD2 is a possible D gene (6 bases). V was pared by 9 bases and J by 1 base, with 9 bases between. The CDR3 length is 12 residues. The germline gives CDR1 MNHEY, CDR2 SVGAGI. CDR3 loop: CASGGTQETQYF. CDR3 coding DNA: TGTGCCAGTGGGGGGACCCAAGAGACCCAGTACTTC.

The chain recombines TRBV25-1 with TRBJ1-1; TRBD1 might be the D (5 bases). V gave up 4 bases and J gave up 5 bases, with 14 bases separating them. The V gene's germline CDR1 is MGHDK and CDR2 SYGVNS. The CDR3 totals 14 residues. CDR3 in DNA: TGTGCCAGCAGTGCCCAGGGCAAAAGAACTGAAGCTTTCTTT. Translating gives CASSAQGKRTEAFF.

V gene TRBV11-2 combines with J gene TRBJ2-5; 7 bases line up with TRBD1. The CDR3 contains 15 residues. The ends lost 3 bases at V and 1 base at J; junction bases unmatched: 5. Germline CDR1 reads SGHAT; CDR2 reads FQNNGV. CDR3 DNA: TGTGCCAGCAGCTTTAAGGGACAGACCCAAGAGACCCAGTACTTC. Translating gives CASSFKGQTQETQYF.

The rearrangement links TRBV2 to TRBJ1-5; no firm D call. Looked up from germline, CDR1 is SNHLY and CDR2 is FYNNEI. This CDR3 region has 14 residues. V shed 5 bases and J shed 2 bases, with 10 bases lying between them. The CDR3 here is CASSPTSGNQPQHF. CDR3 nucleotide sequence: TGTGCCAGCAGTCCGACCAGCGGCAATCAGCCCCAGCATTTT.

The chain uses TRBV18 and TRBJ1-6; TRBD1 is a possible D gene (6 bases). The CDR3 has 16 residues. Germline V lookup: CDR1 KGHSH, CDR2 LQKENI. The V gene lost 6 bases and the J gene lost 8 bases, with 20 bases spanning the gap. The CDR3 bases are TGTGCCAGCTCCCTCGAGATGACAGGTTTGGATTCACCCCTCCACTTT. This translates into CASSLEMTGLDSPLHF.